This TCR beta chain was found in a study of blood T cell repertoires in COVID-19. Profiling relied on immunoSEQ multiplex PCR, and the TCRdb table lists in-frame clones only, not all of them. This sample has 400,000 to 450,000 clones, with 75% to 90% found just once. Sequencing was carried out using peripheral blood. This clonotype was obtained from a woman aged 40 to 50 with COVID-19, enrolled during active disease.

The CDR3 region has the DNA TGTGCCAGCAGTTCTAGGCGAAAACTGTTTTTT. Translating it yields CASSSRRKLFF. V is TRBV28 and J is TRBJ1-4; D is uncertain. The V gene lost 4 bases and the J gene lost 10 bases, with 7 bases spanning the gap. Germline lookup yields CDR1 MDHEN and CDR2 SYDVKM. This CDR3 has 11 amino acids.